The rows below give T cell receptor beta chains drawn from one sample of a study of blood T cell repertoires in COVID-19. Some clones are missing from TCRdb's copy, which holds only in-frame ones; the method was immunoSEQ multiplex PCR. In the table there are under 300,000 clones, 75% to 90% of which are singletons. Sequencing was performed on PBMCs or T cells enriched from blood (not recorded which). All receptors come from a woman aged 18-30 years who had recovered from COVID-19. Both conserved end residues are part of each CDR3. Each record gives: V gene, clone size, J gene, CDR3 length, D gene, CDR3 DNA, CDR3 protein. A D gene is named only where the DNA matches it firmly. Size is stated for part of the rows, as once, few or many counts, or as a class when the clone is expanded.

V gene: TRBV5-1; clone size: .; J gene: TRBJ2-5; CDR3 length: 17; D gene: TRBD2; CDR3 DNA: TGCGCCAGCAGCCAGGGACTAGCGGGGGTATTCCAAGAGACCCAGTACTTC; CDR3 protein: CASSQGLAGVFQETQYF
V gene: TRBV30; clone size: .; J gene: TRBJ1-5; CDR3 length: 13; D gene: .; CDR3 DNA: TGTGCCTGGAGTCCCGGGGGGGATCAGCCCCAGCATTTT; CDR3 protein: CAWSPGGDQPQHF
V gene: TRBV7-2; clone size: .; J gene: TRBJ2-2; CDR3 length: 16; D gene: .; CDR3 DNA: TGTGCCAGCAGCTTAGCCCCCAGAGAGACAACCGGGGAGCTGTTTTTT; CDR3 protein: CASSLAPRETTGELFF
V gene: TRBV12-5; clone size: once; J gene: TRBJ1-3; CDR3 length: 15; D gene: TRBD1; CDR3 DNA: TGTGCTAGTCGGGGGGGACAGGGAGGAGGAAACACCATATATTTT; CDR3 protein: CASRGGQGGGNTIYF
V gene: TRBV10-2; clone size: .; J gene: TRBJ2-7; CDR3 length: 15; D gene: TRBD2; CDR3 DNA: TGCGCCAGCAGTGGACTAGCGGGGACTACCTACGAGCAGTACTTC; CDR3 protein: CASSGLAGTTYEQYF
V gene: TRBV4-1; clone size: .; J gene: TRBJ1-1; CDR3 length: 17; D gene: TRBD1; CDR3 DNA: TGCGCCAGCAGCCCACACAGGGGTATTGATTACGGCACTGAAGCTTTCTTT; CDR3 protein: CASSPHRGIDYGTEAFF
V gene: TRBV11-2; clone size: .; J gene: TRBJ1-1; CDR3 length: 16; D gene: .; CDR3 DNA: TGTGCCAGCAGCTTAGAATATCACAGGGCAAACACTGAAGCTTTCTTT; CDR3 protein: CASSLEYHRANTEAFF
V gene: TRBV5-1; clone size: .; J gene: TRBJ1-1; CDR3 length: 12; D gene: .; CDR3 DNA: TGCGCCAGCTCAAGGGGGAACACTGAAGCTTTCTTT; CDR3 protein: CASSRGNTEAFF
V gene: TRBV15; clone size: .; J gene: TRBJ1-2; CDR3 length: 16; D gene: .; CDR3 DNA: TGTGCCACCAGCGGGTCCGCTAGTGACGGGTCTTATGGCTACACCTTC; CDR3 protein: CATSGSASDGSYGYTF
V gene: TRBV5-1; clone size: .; J gene: TRBJ1-6; CDR3 length: 16; D gene: .; CDR3 DNA: TGCGCCAGCAGCTTGGGCTCGAGCTCCTATAATTCACCCCTCCACTTT; CDR3 protein: CASSLGSSSYNSPLHF
V gene: TRBV19; clone size: .; J gene: TRBJ1-2; CDR3 length: 14; D gene: TRBD1; CDR3 DNA: TGTGCCAGTAGTGTCCAGGACAGGGGGGCTGGCTACACCTTC; CDR3 protein: CASSVQDRGAGYTF
V gene: TRBV12-3/TRBV12-4; clone size: .; J gene: TRBJ1-1; CDR3 length: 11; D gene: .; CDR3 DNA: TGTGCCAGCAGTCGTGACACTGAAGCTTTCTTT; CDR3 protein: CASSRDTEAFF
V gene: TRBV18; clone size: .; J gene: TRBJ1-5; CDR3 length: 13; D gene: .; CDR3 DNA: TGTGCCAGCTCACCAGATCGGAATCAGCCCCAGCATTTT; CDR3 protein: CASSPDRNQPQHF
V gene: TRBV9; clone size: .; J gene: TRBJ2-4; CDR3 length: 14; D gene: TRBD1; CDR3 DNA: TGTGCCAGCAGCAAACAGGGGGCCAAAAACATTCAGTACTTC; CDR3 protein: CASSKQGAKNIQYF
V gene: TRBV6-5; clone size: .; J gene: TRBJ2-5; CDR3 length: 16; D gene: .; CDR3 DNA: TGTGCCAGCAGTTCCAGAGGAGCTTTCCTCCAAGAGACCCAGTACTTC; CDR3 protein: CASSSRGAFLQETQYF
V gene: TRBV29-1; clone size: .; J gene: TRBJ2-1; CDR3 length: 14; D gene: .; CDR3 DNA: TGCAGCGGTCGGGACACGGGAGGCTACAATGAGCAGTTCTTC; CDR3 protein: CSGRDTGGYNEQFF